This is a list of T cell receptor beta chains from one sample in a study of T cells in Graves' hyperthyroidism and ophthalmopathy. A single record per CDR3 protein comes from TCRdb applying MiXCR to the multiplex PCR reads. The sample holds about 250,000 distinct CDR3 sequences, around 20% seen once. Input material: blood. The receptors here all came from a man aged 25-40 years with Graves' ophthalmopathy. Both conserved end residues are part of each CDR3. Fields, in order: CDR3 length, clone size, V gene, J gene, D gene, CDR3 protein, CDR3 DNA. A D gene is named only where the DNA matches it firmly. Clone sizes are given selectively: once, few, many, or a class where the clone is expanded.

>11|few|TRBV6-1|TRBJ1-2|-
CASARDGGYTF
TGTGCCAGCGCCAGGGACGGTGGCTACACCTTC
>17|-|TRBV6-1|TRBJ1-1|TRBD1
CASSEGITGVRNTEAFF
TGTGCCAGCAGTGAAGGGATTACAGGGGTGAGAAACACTGAAGCTTTCTTT
>14|few|TRBV11-1|TRBJ2-1|TRBD1
CASSVDRGPNEQFF
TGTGCCAGCAGCGTCGACAGGGGGCCGAATGAGCAGTTCTTC
>14|many|TRBV5-1|TRBJ1-1|-
CASSLDAGNTEAFF
TGCGCCAGCAGCTTGGATGCGGGGAACACTGAAGCTTTCTTT
>14|-|TRBV27|TRBJ2-3|TRBD2
CASRPAGATDTQYF
TGTGCCAGCAGACCAGCGGGGGCCACAGATACGCAGTATTTT
>16|-|TRBV18|TRBJ1-1|TRBD1
CASSPGDSSLNTEAFF
TGTGCCAGCTCACCAGGGGACAGCTCCCTGAACACTGAAGCTTTCTTT
>17|-|TRBV19|TRBJ2-1|TRBD2
CASSIANPGAGNNEQFF
TGTGCCAGTAGTATTGCCAATCCGGGAGCGGGAAACAATGAGCAGTTCTTC
>14|-|TRBV18|TRBJ2-7|-
CASSPGSGGYEQYF
TGTGCCAGCTCACCGGGGTCAGGGGGGTACGAGCAGTACTTC
>13|-|TRBV5-6|TRBJ2-7|-
CASSLIRGGEQYF
TGTGCCAGCAGCTTGATCAGGGGTGGCGAGCAGTACTTC
>14|many|TRBV28|TRBJ1-2|-
CASNTAGILYGYTF
TGTGCCAGCAATACGGCAGGGATCCTCTATGGCTACACCTTC
>15|few|TRBV11-3|TRBJ2-7|-
CASSSYSGSSYEQYF
TGTGCCAGCAGCTCCTATAGCGGAAGCTCCTACGAGCAGTACTTC
>16|-|TRBV18|TRBJ2-1|-
CASSPIPGTNYNEQFF
TGTGCCAGCTCACCTATACCGGGAACAAACTACAATGAGCAGTTCTTC
>16|-|TRBV20-1|TRBJ1-5|TRBD1
CSARDQGAPSNQPQHF
TGCAGTGCTAGAGACCAGGGGGCGCCTAGCAATCAGCCCCAGCATTTT
>15|many|TRBV27|TRBJ2-7|TRBD2
CASSLLAGGTYEQYF
TGTGCCAGCAGTCTGCTAGCGGGAGGGACCTACGAGCAGTACTTC
>12|-|TRBV20-1|TRBJ2-5|TRBD2
CSAQAGPETQYF
TGCAGTGCCCAAGCGGGACCGGAGACCCAGTACTTC
>14|few|TRBV28|TRBJ2-2|-
CASIGADNTGELFF
TGTGCCAGCATCGGAGCGGATAATACCGGGGAGCTGTTTTTT
>14|many|TRBV20-1|TRBJ2-5|-
CSALDSWYQETQYF
TGCAGTGCGTTGGACAGTTGGTACCAAGAGACCCAGTACTTC
>16|-|TRBV11-1|TRBJ2-3|TRBD2
CASSQSRGGRIDTQYF
TGTGCCAGCAGCCAATCGCGGGGCGGGAGAATTGATACGCAGTATTTT
>14|few|TRBV20-1|TRBJ2-5|TRBD2
CSARPGGSGETQYF
TGCAGTGCTCGGCCGGGGGGAAGCGGAGAGACCCAGTACTTC
>16|-|TRBV12-3/TRBV12-4|TRBJ1-4|TRBD1
CASSQGQGGTNEKLFF
TGTGCCAGCAGCCAAGGACAGGGTGGAACTAATGAAAAACTGTTTTTT
>20|many|TRBV20-1|TRBJ2-7|TRBD2
CSASFWEGDKLAGSSYEQYF
TGCAGTGCTAGCTTCTGGGAGGGGGACAAACTAGCGGGGAGCTCCTACGAGCAGTACTTC
>13|many|TRBV11-2|TRBJ2-7|-
CASSLRGTYEQYF
TGTGCCAGCAGCTTAAGGGGAACCTACGAGCAGTACTTC
>17|many|TRBV7-9|TRBJ2-5|TRBD1
CASSLSDRGLIGGTQYF
TGTGCCAGCAGCCTAAGTGACAGGGGGCTGATTGGTGGGACCCAGTACTTC
>15|few|TRBV14|TRBJ1-4|-
CASSQAGRENEKLFF
TGTGCCAGCAGCCAAGCGGGCAGGGAGAATGAAAAACTGTTTTTT
>17|few|TRBV6-9|TRBJ2-7|TRBD2
CASSYRLAGGPEGEQYF
TGTGCCAGCAGTTATAGACTAGCGGGAGGGCCAGAGGGCGAGCAGTACTTC
>14|-|TRBV2|TRBJ2-3|TRBD2
CASALAGRTDTQYF
TGTGCCAGCGCCCTAGCGGGTCGCACAGATACGCAGTATTTT
>14|-|TRBV12-3/TRBV12-4|TRBJ2-7|TRBD1
CASSLRQGPYEQYF
TGTGCCAGCAGTTTAAGACAGGGTCCCTACGAGCAGTACTTC
>14|few|TRBV20-1|TRBJ2-3|-
CSARDRQGTDTQYF
TGCAGTGCTAGAGATAGGCAGGGAACAGATACGCAGTATTTT
>16|-|TRBV9|TRBJ2-7|-
CASSVPLPRGTYEQYF
TGTGCCAGCAGCGTTCCCCTCCCGCGGGGAACCTACGAGCAGTACTTC
>13|many|TRBV11-3|TRBJ2-7|-
CASSPRLRNEQYF
TGTGCCAGCAGCCCTAGGCTGCGGAACGAGCAGTACTTC
>15|many|TRBV6-2/TRBV6-3|TRBJ1-2|-
CASTPLSGRNYGYTF
TGTGCCAGCACCCCCCTGTCGGGCAGAAACTATGGCTACACCTTC
>13|many|TRBV6-1|TRBJ2-7|-
CASSELEYHEQYF
TGTGCCAGCAGTGAACTAGAATACCACGAGCAGTACTTC
>17|many|TRBV6-1|TRBJ2-1|-
CASSVGSAQGGGDEQFF
TGTGCCAGCAGTGTTGGGTCAGCTCAGGGCGGTGGGGATGAGCAGTTCTTC
>14|many|TRBV11-3|TRBJ2-2|-
CASSLENLSGELFF
TGTGCCAGCAGCTTAGAGAACTTGTCCGGGGAGCTGTTTTTT
>16|few|TRBV28|TRBJ1-5|TRBD1
CASSLQGNMGNQPQHF
TGTGCCAGCAGTCTACAGGGGAATATGGGCAATCAGCCCCAGCATTTT